These T cell receptor beta chains were read from a single sample in a study of blood T cell repertoires in COVID-19. Repertoires were generated with immunoSEQ multiplex PCR, while TCRdb's copy carries only in-frame clones and drops some. The sample contains 200,000 to 300,000 clones, roughly 80% of which appear only once. Specimen: peripheral blood. The receptor source for this set is a man aged 55 to 70 with acute or convalescent COVID-19. Each CDR3 is given with its conserved first and last residue. The D gene is left open where the match is weak. The size entry is marked missing in some rows and otherwise reads once, few, many or a size class.

D gene: NA; V gene: TRBV21-1; J gene: TRBJ2-1; clone size: NA; CDR3 protein: CASPLIAGEGNEQFF; CDR3 DNA: TGTGCCAGCCCTCTTATAGCGGGAGAGGGAAATGAGCAGTTCTTC
D gene: NA; V gene: TRBV6-1; J gene: TRBJ1-5; clone size: NA; CDR3 protein: CASSGVGQFYSNQPQHF; CDR3 DNA: TGTGCCAGCAGTGGGGTGGGACAATTTTATAGCAATCAGCCCCAGCATTTT
D gene: NA; V gene: TRBV7-9; J gene: TRBJ2-1; clone size: once; CDR3 protein: CASSLGGGPINEQFF; CDR3 DNA: TGTGCCAGCAGCTTAGGGGGGGGCCCCATCAATGAGCAGTTCTTC
D gene: NA; V gene: TRBV7-2; J gene: TRBJ2-1; clone size: NA; CDR3 protein: CASSLDRSSYNEQFF; CDR3 DNA: TGTGCCAGCAGCTTAGACAGGAGCTCCTACAATGAGCAGTTCTTC
D gene: TRBD2; V gene: TRBV5-6; J gene: TRBJ2-7; clone size: NA; CDR3 protein: CASSPASGVPYEQYF; CDR3 DNA: TGTGCCAGCAGCCCAGCTAGCGGGGTTCCCTACGAGCAGTACTTC
D gene: NA; V gene: TRBV28; J gene: TRBJ1-4; clone size: NA; CDR3 protein: CASSSYGVVGEKLFF; CDR3 DNA: TGTGCCAGCAGCAGTTATGGAGTCGTGGGTGAAAAACTGTTTTTT
D gene: NA; V gene: TRBV10-1; J gene: TRBJ2-1; clone size: NA; CDR3 protein: CASSENPLSSYNEQFF; CDR3 DNA: TGCGCCAGCAGTGAGAATCCCCTAAGCTCCTACAATGAGCAGTTCTTC
D gene: NA; V gene: TRBV15; J gene: TRBJ1-1; clone size: NA; CDR3 protein: CATSRVPQGNTEAFF; CDR3 DNA: TGTGCCACCAGCAGAGTGCCACAGGGGAACACTGAAGCTTTCTTT
D gene: NA; V gene: TRBV4-1; J gene: TRBJ1-5; clone size: NA; CDR3 protein: CASSQGGVGQPQHF; CDR3 DNA: TGCGCCAGCAGCCAAGGGGGGGTTGGGCAGCCCCAGCATTTT
D gene: NA; V gene: TRBV9; J gene: TRBJ1-1; clone size: NA; CDR3 protein: CASSVRGAVPTEAFF; CDR3 DNA: TGTGCCAGCAGCGTCCGCGGGGCCGTGCCAACTGAAGCTTTCTTT
D gene: NA; V gene: TRBV15; J gene: TRBJ2-7; clone size: NA; CDR3 protein: CATSSSPRDTYEQYF; CDR3 DNA: TGTGCCACCAGCAGCTCCCCCCGGGACACCTACGAGCAGTACTTC
D gene: TRBD2; V gene: TRBV10-3; J gene: TRBJ2-2; clone size: once; CDR3 protein: CAISVVSGGIHTGELFF; CDR3 DNA: TGTGCCATCAGTGTGGTTAGCGGGGGAATACACACCGGGGAGCTGTTTTTT
D gene: TRBD1; V gene: TRBV6-5; J gene: TRBJ2-3; clone size: NA; CDR3 protein: CASSPRDRGTDTQYF; CDR3 DNA: TGTGCCAGCAGTCCCCGGGACAGGGGCACAGATACGCAGTATTTT
D gene: TRBD2; V gene: TRBV24-1; J gene: TRBJ2-3; clone size: NA; CDR3 protein: CATSDPAGGSDTQYF; CDR3 DNA: TGTGCCACCAGTGATCCAGCGGGGGGCTCAGATACGCAGTATTTT
D gene: TRBD2; V gene: TRBV27; J gene: TRBJ2-7; clone size: NA; CDR3 protein: CATKQLAGNYEQYF; CDR3 DNA: TGTGCCACTAAACAACTAGCGGGAAACTACGAGCAGTACTTC
D gene: NA; V gene: TRBV5-1; J gene: TRBJ1-1; clone size: few; CDR3 protein: CASSLTQNTEAFF; CDR3 DNA: TGCGCCAGCAGCTTGACTCAGAACACTGAAGCTTTCTTT
D gene: NA; V gene: TRBV5-1; J gene: TRBJ2-5; clone size: few; CDR3 protein: CASSFRAGAPQETQYF; CDR3 DNA: TGCGCCAGCAGCTTTCGGGCGGGGGCGCCTCAAGAGACCCAGTACTTC
D gene: NA; V gene: TRBV18; J gene: TRBJ2-3; clone size: NA; CDR3 protein: CASSRTSTDTQYF; CDR3 DNA: TGTGCCAGCTCCCGGACTAGCACAGATACGCAGTATTTT
D gene: NA; V gene: TRBV19; J gene: TRBJ1-3; clone size: NA; CDR3 protein: CASSKGTGQGNTIYF; CDR3 DNA: TGTGCCAGTAGTAAAGGGACTGGCCAAGGAAACACCATATATTTT
D gene: TRBD2; V gene: TRBV4-1; J gene: TRBJ2-1; clone size: NA; CDR3 protein: CASSQETSGTYNEQFF; CDR3 DNA: TGCGCCAGCAGCCAAGAAACTAGCGGGACCTACAATGAGCAGTTCTTC
D gene: TRBD2; V gene: TRBV19; J gene: TRBJ2-2; clone size: few; CDR3 protein: CASIPGAGGFTGELFF; CDR3 DNA: TGTGCCAGTATCCCTGGGGCGGGGGGCTTCACCGGGGAGCTGTTTTTT
D gene: TRBD1; V gene: TRBV10-3; J gene: TRBJ2-7; clone size: NA; CDR3 protein: CAISVQGPYEQYF; CDR3 DNA: TGTGCCATCAGTGTACAGGGGCCCTACGAGCAGTACTTC